Described below is a single TCR beta chain sequence and its context. Its antigen is unknown. TCRdb recomputed calls from the reads with MiXCR, one row per CDR3 protein. The sample has 60,000 to 70,000 distinct CDR3 sequences; 45% to 50% are singletons. Germline V gene data show CDR1 as SGHTA and CDR2 as FQGNSA. The CDR3 length is 13 residues. Between the trimmed V and J ends, which lost 4 bases and 8 bases, there was a span of 14 bases. This record belongs to a study of type 1 regulatory T cells. Study in general: T-allo10 is an in vitro-generated, Tr1-enriched CD4 T cell product specific for alloantigen. Study-level findings and limits: Compared with non-type 1 regulatory T cells, type 1 regulatory T cells showed a more restricted TCR repertoire.

The sequence was obtained from a human donor in good health. The chain employs TRBV7-2 and TRBJ1-2; a weak D match, TRBD1 (5 bases). The sequenced sample was cultured non-Tr1 T cells, either the whole culture or a sorted T cell fraction (not recorded which). The CDR3 nucleotides are TGTGCCAGCAGCTCCAGAGGGGCGAGCGGCTACACCTTC. Its protein is CASSSRGASGYTF.